This T cell receptor (beta chain) derives from a study of beta chain features in type 1 diabetes. Overall study findings and caveats: Significant though moderate, a shortening of TCRB CDR3s appeared in all four CD4+ subsets of Type 1 diabetes patients.

As every portion of the isolated RNA was reverse transcribed, the sequencing read expressed TCRB transcripts. The table came from immunoSEQ multiplex PCR; TCRdb's copy has only in-frame clones and leaves some out. The data contain approximately 240,000 clones, around 16% of them singletons. Comments on this clone: Its antigen is unknown.

Material: naive CD4+ T cells from blood. This TCR was sampled from a young man with type 1 diabetes.

CDR3 sequence: CASSLGNREANEKLFF. The DNA of the CDR3 is TGTGCCAGCAGCTTAGGCAACAGGGAGGCTAATGAAAAACTGTTTTTT. The gene calls are TRBV11-2 and TRBJ1-4; the D gene is possibly TRBD1 (6 bases). This CDR3 is 16 amino acids long. Germline-derived CDR1 and CDR2 are SGHAT and FQNNGV. Trimming shortened V by 1 base and J by 3 bases, and 12 bases separated the two germline ends.